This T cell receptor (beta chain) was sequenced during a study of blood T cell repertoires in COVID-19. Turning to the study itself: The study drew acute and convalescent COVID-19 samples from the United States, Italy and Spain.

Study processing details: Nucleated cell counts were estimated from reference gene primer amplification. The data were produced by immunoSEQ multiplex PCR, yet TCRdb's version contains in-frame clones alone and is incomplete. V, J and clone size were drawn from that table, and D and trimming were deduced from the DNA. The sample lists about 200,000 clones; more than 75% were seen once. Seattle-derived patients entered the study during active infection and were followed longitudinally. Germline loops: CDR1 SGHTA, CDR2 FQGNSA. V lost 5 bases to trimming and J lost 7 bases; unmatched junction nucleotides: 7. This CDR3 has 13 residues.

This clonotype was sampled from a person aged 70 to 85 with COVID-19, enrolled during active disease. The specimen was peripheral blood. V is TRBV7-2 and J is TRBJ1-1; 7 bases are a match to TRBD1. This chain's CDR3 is CASSLTGVGEAFF. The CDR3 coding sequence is TGTGCCAGCAGCCTTACAGGGGTTGGTGAAGCTTTCTTT. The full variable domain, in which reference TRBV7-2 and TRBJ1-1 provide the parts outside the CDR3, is GAGVSQSPSNKVTEKGKDVELRCDPISGHTALYWYRQSLGQGLEFLIYFQGNSAPDKSGLPSDRFSAERTGGSVSTLTIQRTQQEDSAVYLCASSLTGVGEAFFGQGTRLTVV.